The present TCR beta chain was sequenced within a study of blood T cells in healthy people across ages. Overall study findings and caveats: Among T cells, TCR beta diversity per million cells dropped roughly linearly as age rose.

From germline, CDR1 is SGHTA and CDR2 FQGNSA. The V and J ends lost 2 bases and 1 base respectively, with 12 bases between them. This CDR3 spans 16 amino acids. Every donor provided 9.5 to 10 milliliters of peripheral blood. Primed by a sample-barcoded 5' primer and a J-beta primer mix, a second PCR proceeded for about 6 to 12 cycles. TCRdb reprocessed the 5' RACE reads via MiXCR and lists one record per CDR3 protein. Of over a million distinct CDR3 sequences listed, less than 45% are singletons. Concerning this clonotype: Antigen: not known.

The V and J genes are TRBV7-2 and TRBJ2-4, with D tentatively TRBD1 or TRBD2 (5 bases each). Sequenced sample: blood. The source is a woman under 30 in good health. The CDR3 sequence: CASSLIGTSAKNIQYF. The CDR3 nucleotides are TGTGCCAGCAGCTTAATCGGGACCTCGGCCAAAAACATTCAGTACTTC. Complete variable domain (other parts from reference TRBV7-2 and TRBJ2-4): GAGVSQSPSNKVTEKGKDVELRCDPISGHTALYWYRQSLGQGLEFLIYFQGNSAPDKSGLPSDRFSAERTGGSVSTLTIQRTQQEDSAVYLCASSLIGTSAKNIQYFGAGTRLSVL.